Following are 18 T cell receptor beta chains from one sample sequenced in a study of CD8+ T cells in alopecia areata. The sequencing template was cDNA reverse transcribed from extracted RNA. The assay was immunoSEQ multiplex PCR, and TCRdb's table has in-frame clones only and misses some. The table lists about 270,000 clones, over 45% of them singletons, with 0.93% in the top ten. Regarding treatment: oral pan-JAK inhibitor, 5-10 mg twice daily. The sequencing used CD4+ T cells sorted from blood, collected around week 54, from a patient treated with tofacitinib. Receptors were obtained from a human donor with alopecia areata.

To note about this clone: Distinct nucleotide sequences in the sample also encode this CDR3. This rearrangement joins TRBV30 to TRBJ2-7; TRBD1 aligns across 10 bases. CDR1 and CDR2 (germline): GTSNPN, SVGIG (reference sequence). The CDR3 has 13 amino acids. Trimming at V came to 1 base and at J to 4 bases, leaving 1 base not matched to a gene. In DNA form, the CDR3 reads TGTGCCTGGAGTGCGGGACAGGGGTACGAGCAGTACTTC. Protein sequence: CAWSAGQGYEQYF.

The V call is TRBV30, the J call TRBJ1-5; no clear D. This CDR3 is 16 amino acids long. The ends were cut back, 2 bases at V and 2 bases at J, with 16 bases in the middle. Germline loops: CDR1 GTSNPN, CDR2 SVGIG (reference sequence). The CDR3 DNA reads TGTGCCTGGAGTAACAATCGGGGAAGGGGCAATCAGCCCCAGCATTTT. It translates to CAWSNNRGRGNQPQHF. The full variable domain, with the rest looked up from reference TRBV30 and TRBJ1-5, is SQTIHQWPATLVQPVGSPLSLECTVEGTSNPNLYWYRQAAGRGLQLLFYSVGIGQISSEVPQNLSASRPQDRQFILSSKKLLLSDSGFYLCAWSNNRGRGNQPQHFGDGTRLSIL.

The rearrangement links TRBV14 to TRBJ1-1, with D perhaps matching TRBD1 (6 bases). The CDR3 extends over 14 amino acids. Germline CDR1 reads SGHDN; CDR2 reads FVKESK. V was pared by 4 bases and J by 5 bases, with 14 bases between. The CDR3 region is CASSPGAWGTEAFF. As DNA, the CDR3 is TGTGCCAGCAGCCCGGGGGCCTGGGGGACTGAAGCTTTCTTT.

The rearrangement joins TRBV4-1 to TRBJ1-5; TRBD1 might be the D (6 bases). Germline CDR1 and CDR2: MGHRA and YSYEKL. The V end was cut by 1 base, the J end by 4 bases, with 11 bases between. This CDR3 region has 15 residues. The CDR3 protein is CASSQGTVWNQPQHF. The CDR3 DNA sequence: TGCGCCAGCAGCCAAGGGACAGTCTGGAATCAGCCCCAGCATTTT.

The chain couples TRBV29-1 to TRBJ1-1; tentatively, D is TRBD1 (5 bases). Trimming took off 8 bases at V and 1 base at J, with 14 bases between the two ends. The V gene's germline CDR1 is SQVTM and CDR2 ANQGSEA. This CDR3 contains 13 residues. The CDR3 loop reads CSMRAQANTEAFF. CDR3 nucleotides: TGCAGCATGAGGGCACAGGCGAACACTGAAGCTTTCTTT.

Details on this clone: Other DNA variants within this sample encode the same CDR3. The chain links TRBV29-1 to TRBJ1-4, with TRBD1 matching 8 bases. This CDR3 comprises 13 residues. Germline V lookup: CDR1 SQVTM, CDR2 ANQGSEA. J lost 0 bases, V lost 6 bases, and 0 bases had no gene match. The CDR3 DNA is TGCAGCGTACAGGGGGCAACTAATGAAAAACTGTTTTTT. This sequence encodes CSVQGATNEKLFF.

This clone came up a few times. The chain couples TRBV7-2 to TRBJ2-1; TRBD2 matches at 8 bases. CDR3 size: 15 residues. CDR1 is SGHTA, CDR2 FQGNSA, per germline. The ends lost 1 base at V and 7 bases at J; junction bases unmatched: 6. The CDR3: CASSLVAGIGNEQFF. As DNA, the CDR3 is TGTGCCAGCAGCTTAGTAGCGGGGATCGGGAATGAGCAGTTCTTC.

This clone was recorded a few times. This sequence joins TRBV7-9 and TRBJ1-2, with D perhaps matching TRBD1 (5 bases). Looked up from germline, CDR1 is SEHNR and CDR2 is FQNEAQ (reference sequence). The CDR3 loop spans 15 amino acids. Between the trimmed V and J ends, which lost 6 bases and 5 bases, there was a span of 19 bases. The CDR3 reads CASRHTPGRDYGYTF. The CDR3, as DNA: TGTGCCAGCAGACATACTCCGGGACGAGATTATGGCTACACCTTC.

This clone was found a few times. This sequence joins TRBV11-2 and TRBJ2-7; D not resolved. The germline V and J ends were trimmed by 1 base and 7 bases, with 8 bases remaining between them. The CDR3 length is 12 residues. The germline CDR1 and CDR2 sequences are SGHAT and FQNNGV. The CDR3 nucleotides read TGTGCCAGCAGCTTAGGGATGGGGGAGCAGTACTTC. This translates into CASSLGMGEQYF.

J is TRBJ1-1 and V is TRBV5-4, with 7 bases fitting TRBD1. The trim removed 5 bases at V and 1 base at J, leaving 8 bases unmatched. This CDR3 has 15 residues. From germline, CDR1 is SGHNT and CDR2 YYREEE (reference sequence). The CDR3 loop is CASRGGQQPNTEAFF. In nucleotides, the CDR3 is TGTGCCAGCAGAGGGGGACAGCAACCGAACACTGAAGCTTTCTTT. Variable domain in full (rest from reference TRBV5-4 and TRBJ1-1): ETGVTQSPTHLIKTRGQQVTLRCSSQSGHNTVSWYQQALGQGPQFIFQYYREEENGRGNFPPRFSGLQFPNYSSELNVNALELDDSALYLCASRGGQQPNTEAFFGQGTRLTVV.

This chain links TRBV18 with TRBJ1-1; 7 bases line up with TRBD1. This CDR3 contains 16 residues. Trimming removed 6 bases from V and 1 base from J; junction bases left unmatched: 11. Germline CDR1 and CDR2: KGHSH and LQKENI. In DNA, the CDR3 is TGTGCCAGCTCCCCGGGACAGCTGAAATGGAACACTGAAGCTTTCTTT. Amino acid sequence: CASSPGQLKWNTEAFF.

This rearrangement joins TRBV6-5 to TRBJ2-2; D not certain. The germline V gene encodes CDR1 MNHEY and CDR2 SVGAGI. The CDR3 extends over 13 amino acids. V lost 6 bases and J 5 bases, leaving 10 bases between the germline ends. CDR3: CASRPTVTGELFF. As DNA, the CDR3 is TGTGCCAGCAGACCAACAGTTACCGGGGAGCTGTTTTTT.

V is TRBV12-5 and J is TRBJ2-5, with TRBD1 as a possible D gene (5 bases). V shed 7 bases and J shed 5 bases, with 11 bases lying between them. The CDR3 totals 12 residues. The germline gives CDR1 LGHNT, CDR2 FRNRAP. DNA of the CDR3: TGTGCTAGTGCACAGGCCGGGGAGACCCAGTACTTC. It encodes CASAQAGETQYF.

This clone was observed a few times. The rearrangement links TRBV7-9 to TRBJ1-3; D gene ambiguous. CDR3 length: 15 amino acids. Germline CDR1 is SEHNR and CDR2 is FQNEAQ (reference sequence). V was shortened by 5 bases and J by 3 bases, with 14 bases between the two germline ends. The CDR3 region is CASSPPFRIGNTIYF. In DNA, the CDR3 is TGTGCCAGCAGCCCACCGTTCAGAATTGGAAACACCATATATTTT.

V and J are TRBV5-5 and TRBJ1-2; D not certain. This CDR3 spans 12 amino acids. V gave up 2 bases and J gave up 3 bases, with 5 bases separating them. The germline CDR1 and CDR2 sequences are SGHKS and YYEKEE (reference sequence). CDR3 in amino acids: CASSFGDYGYTF. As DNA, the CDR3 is TGTGCCAGCAGCTTCGGCGACTATGGCTACACCTTC.

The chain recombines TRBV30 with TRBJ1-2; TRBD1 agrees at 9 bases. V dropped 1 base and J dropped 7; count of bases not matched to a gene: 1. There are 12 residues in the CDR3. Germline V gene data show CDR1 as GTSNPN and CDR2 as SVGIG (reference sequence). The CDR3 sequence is CAWSGDRAGYTF. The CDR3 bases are TGTGCCTGGAGTGGGGACAGGGCTGGCTACACCTTC.

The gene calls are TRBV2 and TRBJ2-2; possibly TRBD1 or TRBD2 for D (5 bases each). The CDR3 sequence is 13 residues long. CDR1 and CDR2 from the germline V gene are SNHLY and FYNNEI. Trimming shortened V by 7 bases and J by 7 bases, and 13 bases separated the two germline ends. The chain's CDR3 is CASMWGWDGELFF. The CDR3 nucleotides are TGTGCCAGCATGTGGGGGTGGGACGGGGAGCTGTTTTTT.

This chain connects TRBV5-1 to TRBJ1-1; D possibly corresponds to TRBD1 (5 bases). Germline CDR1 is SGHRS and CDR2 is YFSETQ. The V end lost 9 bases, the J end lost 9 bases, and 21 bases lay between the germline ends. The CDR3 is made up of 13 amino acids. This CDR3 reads CANLGTGSSQAFF. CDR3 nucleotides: TGCGCCAACTTGGGGACGGGAAGTTCCCAAGCTTTCTTT. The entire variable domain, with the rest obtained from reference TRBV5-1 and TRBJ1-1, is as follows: KAGVTQTPRYLIKTRGQQVTLSCSPISGHRSVSWYQQTPGQGLQFLFEYFSETQRNKGNFPGRFSGRQFSNSRSEMNVSTLELGDSALYLCANLGTGSSQAFFGQGTRLTVV.